These 18 T cell receptor beta chains originate from one sample sequenced in a study of blood T cells in healthy people across ages. Next came a second PCR, run for about 7 to 12 cycles, which used a sample-barcoded 5' primer along with a J-beta primer mix. In TCRdb, the 5' RACE reads were re-called with MiXCR into one record per CDR3 protein. The top ten clones hold 5% to 7% of a sample with about 1.4 million distinct CDR3 sequences, around 59% of them seen once. Sequencing was carried out using blood. The receptors were sampled from a man aged 18 to 35 in good health.

CDR3 DNA sequence: TGTGCCAGCAGCTTAGGCACCGAAAATCCCTACGAGCAGTACTTC. It is translated as CASSLGTENPYEQYF. This chain joins TRBV7-6 and TRBJ2-7, with unresolved D. Germline V gives CDR1 SGHVS, CDR2 FNYEAQ. The V and J ends lost 1 base and 2 bases respectively, with 12 bases between them. CDR3 size: 15 residues.

The V and J genes are TRBV28 and TRBJ2-7; TRBD2 matches 10 bases. Germline trimming cut 2 bases from V and 0 bases from J; bases unmatched to any gene: 7. The CDR3 is made up of 17 amino acids. Germline V gene sequence: CDR1 MDHEN, CDR2 SYDVKM. CDR3 protein: CASSLPTGLAASYEQYF. In nucleotides, the CDR3 is TGTGCCAGCAGTTTACCAACCGGACTAGCGGCCTCCTACGAGCAGTACTTC.

This chain joins TRBV29-1 and TRBJ1-2; no clear D. Germline CDR1 and CDR2: SQVTM and ANQGSEA. CDR3 length: 14 amino acids. V gave up 1 base and J gave up 4 bases, with 13 bases separating them. The CDR3 here is CSVEGHPRGYGYTF. The DNA for the CDR3 is TGCAGCGTTGAAGGGCATCCACGCGGCTATGGCTACACCTTC.

This chain uses TRBV12-3 or TRBV12-4 with TRBJ1-3; TRBD1 is a possible D gene (6 bases). Trimming removed 6 bases from V and 2 bases from J, with 11 bases in between. The CDR3 runs 14 residues. CDR3 DNA sequence: TGTGCCAGCAGGACAGGAGGCCCTGGAAACACCATATATTTT. Residues: CASRTGGPGNTIYF.

This clonotype was counted a few times. This sequence joins TRBV28 and TRBJ2-1; possibly TRBD1 for D (6 bases). Trimming removed 3 bases from V and 7 bases from J, with 13 bases in between. The CDR3 is 14 residues long. Germline lookup yields CDR1 MDHEN and CDR2 SYDVKM. The CDR3 nucleotides are TGTGCCAGCAGTTTCGGGACAACAGGAAATGAGCAGTTCTTC. It translates to CASSFGTTGNEQFF. The entire variable domain, with the rest obtained from reference TRBV28 and TRBJ2-1, is as follows: DVKVTQSSRYLVKRTGEKVFLECVQDMDHENMFWYRQDPGLGLRLIYFSYDVKMKEKGDIPEGYSVSREKKERFSLILESASTNQTSMYLCASSFGTTGNEQFFGPGTRLTVL.

This clonotype turned up a few times. J is TRBJ2-1 and V is TRBV5-1; TRBD2 matches 10 bases. This CDR3 contains 13 residues. Germline trimming cut 3 bases from V and 9 bases from J; bases unmatched to any gene: 3. Germline V gene lookup returns CDR1 SGHRS and CDR2 YFSETQ. The CDR3 region has the DNA TGCGCCAGCAGCTCCAGACTAGCGGGTGAGCAGTTCTTC. Translation: CASSSRLAGEQFF.

This chain uses TRBV27 with TRBJ2-7, with D perhaps TRBD1 (6 bases). The V end was cut by 2 bases, the J end by 3 bases, with 17 bases between. The CDR3 runs to 16 residues. Per the germline V gene, CDR1 is MNHEY and CDR2 is SMNVEV (reference sequence). CDR3 in amino acids: CASSLNYRESLYEQYF. CDR3 DNA sequence: TGTGCCAGCAGTTTAAATTACAGGGAGTCGCTCTACGAGCAGTACTTC.

This clonotype has only a few counts. This chain links TRBV4-2 with TRBJ2-7, with D possibly being TRBD1 (6 bases). Germline assignment: CDR1 LGHNA and CDR2 YNFKEQ. V lost 2 bases and J 7 bases, leaving 12 bases between the germline ends. The CDR3 consists of 13 residues. The CDR3: CASSQPPGVEQYF. CDR3 DNA sequence: TGTGCCAGCAGCCAACCTCCAGGGGTAGAGCAGTACTTC.

V is TRBV24-1 and J is TRBJ2-5; the D is unclear. From germline, CDR1 is KGHDR and CDR2 SFDVKD. The CDR3 runs to 11 residues. The germline V and J ends were trimmed by 0 bases and 11 bases, with 6 bases remaining between them. The CDR3 DNA sequence: TGTGCCACCAGTGATTTGATTGAGCAGTACTTC. It translates to CATSDLIEQYF.

This sequence joins TRBV28 and TRBJ1-6, with D uncertain. Per the germline V gene, CDR1 is MDHEN and CDR2 is SYDVKM. This CDR3 comprises 16 residues. V lost 6 bases to trimming and J lost 0 bases, with 12 bases between them. As DNA, the CDR3 is TGTGCCAGCAGCCACCGACGAAGCTCCTATAATTCACCCCTCCACTTT. Protein product: CASSHRRSSYNSPLHF.

The J gene is TRBJ2-2, the V gene TRBV12-5, with D possibly being TRBD1 or TRBD2 (6 bases each). Germline assignment: CDR1 LGHNT and CDR2 FRNRAP. V was shortened by 4 bases and J by 4 bases, with 13 bases between the two germline ends. There are 15 residues in the CDR3. CDR3 in amino acids: CASGWGAEPTGELFF. The DNA for the CDR3 is TGTGCTAGTGGTTGGGGGGCAGAACCCACCGGGGAGCTGTTTTTT.

The chain recombines TRBV7-2 with TRBJ2-7; D is uncertain. Germline V gives CDR1 SGHTA, CDR2 FQGNSA. Trimming took off 5 bases at V and 5 bases at J, with 7 bases between the two ends. The CDR3 consists of 11 residues. CDR3 DNA: TGTGCCAGCAGCATTCTGGACGAGCAGTACTTC. The encoded protein is CASSILDEQYF. Using reference TRBV7-2 and TRBJ2-7 for the parts outside the CDR3, the full variable domain is GAGVSQSPSNKVTEKGKDVELRCDPISGHTALYWYRQSLGQGLEFLIYFQGNSAPDKSGLPSDRFSAERTGGSVSTLTIQRTQQEDSAVYLCASSILDEQYFGPGTRLTVT.

This sequence joins TRBV28 and TRBJ1-2; D gene ambiguous. Looked up from germline, CDR1 is MDHEN and CDR2 is SYDVKM. This CDR3 is 14 amino acids long. Trimming took 5 bases from V and 5 from J, leaving 15 bases between them. Here the CDR3 DNA reads TGTGCCAGCAGTGGCTCCTGGACGGCATATGGCTACACCTTC. This translates into CASSGSWTAYGYTF.

The rearrangement joins TRBV21-1 to TRBJ2-1. TRBV21-1 is labeled a pseudogene. CDR3 length: 15 residues. This CDR3 is CASGPRTGSHNEQFF. CDR3 in DNA: TGTGCCAGCGGCCCGAGGACCGGCTCCCACAATGAGCAGTTCTTC.

The V gene is TRBV28, the J gene TRBJ2-5; 7 bases are a match to TRBD1. CDR3 length: 14 residues. V shed 6 bases, J shed 3 bases, and the junction held 7 bases outside the gene matches. Germline V gene data show CDR1 as MDHEN and CDR2 as SYDVKM. DNA for the CDR3: TGTGCCAGCAGAGACCCACAGGGGAAAGAGACCCAGTACTTC. Encoded protein: CASRDPQGKETQYF.

The CDR3 nucleotides read TGTGCCAGCAGCTTAGCGGTGCTTACGCAGTATTTT. Translation gives CASSLAVLTQYF. The gene calls are TRBV7-2 and TRBJ2-3; no definite D call. Per germline, CDR1 SGHTA and CDR2 FQGNSA. Trimming shortened V by 0 bases and J by 8 bases, and 6 bases separated the two germline ends. The CDR3 is 12 amino acids.

The chain has TRBV7-2 and TRBJ2-7, with D perhaps matching TRBD1 (6 bases). Per the germline V gene, CDR1 is SGHTA and CDR2 is FQGNSA. V lost 0 bases and J 2 bases, leaving 17 bases between the germline ends. The CDR3 has 17 amino acids. CDR3 sequence reads: CASSLAYAGVAPYEQYF. The CDR3 nucleotides read TGTGCCAGCAGCTTAGCCTATGCAGGGGTGGCTCCCTACGAGCAGTACTTC.

V and J are TRBV20-1 and TRBJ2-1, with 7 bases that match TRBD2. The J call may not be correct, given that the DNA end is closer to TRBJ2-7. CDR3 length equals 13 residues. Germline V gives CDR1 DFQATT, CDR2 SNEGSKA (reference sequence). The CDR3 DNA reads as TGCAGTGCTAGTCCTAGCGGCTACAATGAGCAGTACTTC. Amino acid sequence: CSASPSGYNEQYF.